The TCR beta chain under discussion was sequenced for a study of early T cells in non-severe SARS-CoV-2 infection. This clonotype was recorded at least ten times. Trimming removed 3 bases from V and 0 bases from J, with 13 bases in between. The CDR3 has 15 amino acids. Germline V gene sequence: CDR1 DFQATT, CDR2 SNEGSKA (reference sequence). A single record per CDR3 protein comes from TCRdb applying MiXCR to the 5' RACE reads. The sample has 55,000 to 80,000 distinct CDR3 sequences, 11% seen once. V usage is TRBV20-1 and J usage is TRBJ2-3; the D gene is possibly TRBD2 (5 bases). This TCR was recovered from an adult who was a healthcare worker with PCR-confirmed SARS-CoV-2 infection or an uninfected control (not recorded which). The sample was whole blood. The CDR3 bases are TGCAGTGCTAGGCGCCTAGCAGCTAGCACAGATACGCAGTATTTT. It encodes CSARRLAASTDTQYF.